The 28 T cell receptor beta chains in this list originate from one sample, sequenced in a study of blood T cell repertoires in COVID-19. This table comes from immunoSEQ multiplex PCR, and its TCRdb copy is limited to in-frame clones, with some not included. The table shows 150,000 to 170,000 clones, with about four fifths occurring only once. The sample was peripheral blood. Receptors originate from a woman older than 75 with acute or convalescent COVID-19.

The V gene is TRBV18, the J gene TRBJ2-7; the D is unclear. Trimming stripped 6 bases from V and 2 bases from J, with 8 bases between. This CDR3 spans 12 amino acids. Germline V gene sequence: CDR1 KGHSH, CDR2 LQKENI. The CDR3 coding sequence is TGTGCCAGCTCTCCCGCAGCCTACGAGCAGTACTTC. Its protein is CASSPAAYEQYF. The full variable domain, its missing parts supplied by reference TRBV18 and TRBJ2-7, is NAGVMQNPRHLVRRRGQEARLRCSPMKGHSHVYWYRQLPEEGLKFMVYLQKENIIDESGMPKERFSAEFPKEGPSILRIQQVVRGDSAAYFCASSPAAYEQYFGPGTRLTVT.

The chain uses TRBV19 and TRBJ2-6, with 10 nucleotides matching TRBD1. V lost 6 bases and J lost 3; bases outside the gene matches: 8. From germline, CDR1 is LNHDA and CDR2 SQIVND (reference sequence). The length of the CDR3 is 17 residues. The CDR3 DNA sequence: TGTGCCAGTAGCAGGGACAGGGGACCTAGTGGGGCCAACGTCCTGACTTTC. Its protein product is CASSRDRGPSGANVLTF.

This sequence joins TRBV4-2 and TRBJ2-1; tentative D call: TRBD1 (5 bases). CDR1 and CDR2 from the germline V gene are LGHNA and YNFKEQ. V shed 2 bases and J shed 8 bases, with 13 bases lying between them. The CDR3 consists of 14 residues. This CDR3 reads CASSQQNQGDEQFF. CDR3 nucleotide sequence: TGTGCCAGCAGCCAACAGAACCAGGGCGATGAGCAGTTCTTC.

This clone was seen only a few times. The rearrangement links TRBV11-2 to TRBJ2-1; 10 nucleotides match TRBD2. CDR1 and CDR2 (germline): SGHAT, FQNNGV. This CDR3 is 16 amino acids long. The J segment lost 2 bases and the V segment lost 0 bases, leaving 1 base of the junction unmatched. CDR3 sequence reads: CASSLELAGPYNEQFF. As DNA, the CDR3 is TGTGCCAGCAGCTTAGAACTAGCGGGACCCTACAATGAGCAGTTCTTC.

This sequence joins TRBV7-2 and TRBJ2-7; possibly TRBD1 for D (6 bases). The V and J ends lost 1 base and 6 bases respectively, with 10 bases between them. The CDR3 totals 13 residues. CDR1 and CDR2 (germline): SGHTA, FQGNSA. CDR3 region: CASSLDRVREQYF. For the CDR3, the DNA is TGTGCCAGCAGCTTAGACAGGGTCCGCGAGCAGTACTTC. Full variable domain (outside the CDR3, taken from reference TRBV7-2 and TRBJ2-7): GAGVSQSPSNKVTEKGKDVELRCDPISGHTALYWYRQSLGQGLEFLIYFQGNSAPDKSGLPSDRFSAERTGGSVSTLTIQRTQQEDSAVYLCASSLDRVREQYFGPGTRLTVT.

This chain uses TRBV9 with TRBJ2-1; 10 bases fit TRBD2. V lost 4 bases, J lost 6 bases, and 13 bases stayed unmatched. This CDR3 is 17 amino acids long. Germline values: CDR1 SGDLS, CDR2 YYNGEE. The CDR3 sequence: CASSHLAGGGGGNEQFF. The DNA for the CDR3 is TGTGCCAGCAGCCACTTAGCGGGGGGCGGCGGTGGCAATGAGCAGTTCTTC.

The CDR3 reads CASSSVAGGPKNSYEQYF. CDR3 sequence (DNA): TGTGCCAGCAGCTCCGTAGCGGGGGGACCCAAAAACTCCTACGAGCAGTACTTC. The chain carries TRBV7-8 and TRBJ2-7; the match to TRBD2 covers 10 bases. The CDR3 contains 18 residues. The V segment lost 4 bases and the J segment 0 bases; nucleotides outside the gene matches: 12. Germline-derived CDR1 and CDR2 are SGHVS and FQNEAQ.

J is TRBJ1-4 and V is TRBV18; no clear D. The germline CDR1 and CDR2 sequences are KGHSH and LQKENI. The CDR3 is made up of 14 amino acids. With 5 bases removed from V and 7 bases from J, the gap between germline ends came to 14 bases. The CDR3 here is CASSSKSPVEKLFF. CDR3 sequence (DNA): TGTGCCAGCTCATCAAAATCTCCAGTTGAAAAACTGTTTTTT.

The V call is TRBV6-1, the J call TRBJ1-1, with a weak D call TRBD1 (5 bases). Germline CDR1 and CDR2: MNHNS and SASEGT. The CDR3 is made up of 14 amino acids. V gave up 1 base and J gave up 3 bases, with 9 bases separating them. CDR3 residues: CASSEETAYTEAFF. The CDR3 DNA reads as TGTGCCAGCAGTGAAGAGACAGCCTACACTGAAGCTTTCTTT.

This clone appeared a few times. The rearrangement links TRBV5-5 to TRBJ2-3; D is possibly TRBD1 (7 bases). V lost 4 bases and J 2 bases, leaving 14 bases between the germline ends. Per the germline V gene, CDR1 is SGHKS and CDR2 is YYEKEE (reference sequence). The CDR3 loop spans 15 amino acids. The CDR3 spells CASSPGGLTTDTQYF. CDR3 in DNA: TGTGCCAGCAGCCCAGGGGGACTCACCACAGATACGCAGTATTTT.

To note about this clone: Other DNA sequences of this sample code for an identical CDR3. V and J are TRBV5-1 and TRBJ1-1, with 7 bases aligning to TRBD1. V lost 0 bases, J lost 2 bases, and 4 bases stayed unmatched. In germline, CDR1 is SGHRS, CDR2 YFSETQ. The CDR3 is made up of 15 amino acids. Here the CDR3 reads CASSLAGTDNTEAFF. CDR3 in DNA: TGCGCCAGCAGCTTGGCGGGGACAGATAACACTGAAGCTTTCTTT.

V is TRBV30 and J is TRBJ2-3; D is unclear. The V gene's germline CDR1 is GTSNPN and CDR2 SVGIG (reference sequence). The CDR3 runs to 14 residues. The germline V and J ends were trimmed by 0 bases and 0 bases, with 7 bases remaining between them. CDR3 DNA: TGTGCCTGGAGTGTACTGAAAAGCACAGATACGCAGTATTTT. Amino acid sequence: CAWSVLKSTDTQYF.

The V call is TRBV18, the J call TRBJ2-7, with 7 bases identical to TRBD1. The CDR3 has 14 residues. V shed 5 bases and J 2 bases; nucleotides not matched to a gene: 6. Germline CDR1 reads KGHSH; CDR2 reads LQKENI. The CDR3 sequence is CASSGDSNPYEQYF. CDR3 DNA: TGTGCCAGCTCAGGGGACAGCAACCCCTACGAGCAGTACTTC.

As concerns this clone: Germline is not matched at one junction end, which may reflect a read error. The rearrangement joins TRBV5-6 to TRBJ1-6; D is possibly TRBD1 (5 bases). Germline V gene lookup returns CDR1 SGHDT and CDR2 YYEEEE. The CDR3 extends over 12 amino acids. Here the CDR3 reads CASSLTSGDSTF. The CDR3, as DNA: TGTGCCAGCAGCCTGACGTCCGGAGACAGTACATTT.

This clone was detected a few times. The chain uses TRBV20-1 and TRBJ2-1; D is ambiguous. The CDR3 has 11 amino acids. Germline assignment: CDR1 DFQATT and CDR2 SNEGSKA (reference sequence). The V end was cut by 1 base, the J end by 15 bases, with 13 bases between. The CDR3 spells CSARGTGKTFF. CDR3 sequence (DNA): TGCAGTGCTAGAGGTACCGGTAAAACGTTCTTC.

The J gene is TRBJ1-6, the V gene TRBV19; D gene unclear. Trimming removed 3 bases from V and 0 bases from J, with 9 bases in between. Germline values: CDR1 LNHDA, CDR2 SQIVND (reference sequence). There are 16 residues in the CDR3. The chain's CDR3 is CASSIGKFSYNSPLHF. CDR3 bases: TGTGCCAGTAGTATCGGGAAGTTCTCCTATAATTCACCCCTCCACTTT.

The V and J genes are TRBV6-5 and TRBJ1-1; D possibly corresponds to TRBD1 (6 bases). Per germline, CDR1 MNHEY and CDR2 SVGAGI. Deletions cut 7 bases from V and 3 bases from J, with 15 bases between. The CDR3 consists of 14 residues. CDR3 sequence (DNA): TGTGCCAGCATCGAACAGGGAAAGGACACTGAAGCTTTCTTT. This sequence encodes CASIEQGKDTEAFF.

The rearrangement uses TRBV5-6 and TRBJ1-2; 7 bases line up with TRBD1. V trimming: 3 bases; J trimming: 10 bases; junction bases outside the gene matches: 3. The CDR3 has 11 amino acids. The germline gives CDR1 SGHDT, CDR2 YYEEEE. The CDR3 DNA reads TGTGCCAGCAGCTCGACAGGGACCTACACCTTC. Its protein is CASSSTGTYTF.

This clone was seen a single time. The gene calls are TRBV7-3 and TRBJ2-1, with D perhaps matching TRBD1 (6 bases). Germline V CDR1 and CDR2: SGHTA, FQGTGA. The CDR3 loop spans 15 amino acids. V was cut by 5 bases and J by 5 bases, with 16 bases left in between. CDR3 DNA: TGTGCCAGCAGCCCCGGTGTGGGGGCTCACAATGAGCAGTTCTTC. It specifies CASSPGVGAHNEQFF.

Only a few counts were recorded for this clone. The chain carries TRBV30 and TRBJ2-1; 12 nucleotides line up with TRBD2. Losses at the gene ends were 2 bases for V and 6 bases for J; bases not matched to a gene: 5. This CDR3 region has 15 residues. Germline V CDR1 and CDR2: GTSNPN, SVGIG (reference sequence). In nucleotides, the CDR3 is TGTGCCTGGAGTCGGACTAGCGGGATCCTCAATGAGCAGTTCTTC. Protein sequence: CAWSRTSGILNEQFF.

The chain joins TRBV12-5 to TRBJ2-2; D is unclear. The length of the CDR3 is 16 residues. Germline lookup yields CDR1 LGHNT and CDR2 FRNRAP. V was clipped by 7 bases and J by 4 bases, with 19 bases between them. This CDR3 reads CASVGSPETSTGELFF. The CDR3 coding sequence is TGTGCTAGTGTCGGATCCCCGGAGACGAGCACCGGGGAGCTGTTTTTT.

This clone was seen once. This chain uses TRBV30 with TRBJ1-3; D unresolved. Trimming shortened V by 3 bases and J by 1 base, and 7 bases separated the two germline ends. Germline V lookup: CDR1 GTSNPN, CDR2 SVGIG (reference sequence). CDR3 length: 13 residues. CDR3 region: CAWRHQSGNTIYF. In nucleotides, the CDR3 is TGTGCCTGGAGGCATCAGTCTGGAAACACCATATATTTT.

The chain recombines TRBV29-1 with TRBJ1-1, with TRBD1 identical over 8 bases. This CDR3 has 13 amino acids. Germline V gene lookup returns CDR1 SQVTM and CDR2 ANQGSEA. The DNA of the CDR3 is TGCAACGGGGTAGGACAGGGTAACACTGAAGCTTTCTTT. It yields the protein CNGVGQGNTEAFF.

The chain combines TRBV11-2 with TRBJ1-1, with TRBD1 as a possible D gene (6 bases). CDR1 and CDR2 (germline): SGHAT, FQNNGV. CDR3 length equals 12 residues. V was pared by 5 bases and J by 10 bases, with 14 bases between. The CDR3 region has the DNA TGTGCCAGCAGCCCCCAGGGGTTGGGAGCTTTCTTT. As protein: CASSPQGLGAFF.

V is TRBV20-1 and J is TRBJ1-2, with 7 bases lining up with TRBD1. The junction had 4 bases not matched to a gene; V was cut back by 3 bases and J by 6 bases. This CDR3 contains 12 residues. The V gene's germline CDR1 is DFQATT and CDR2 SNEGSKA (reference sequence). The CDR3 DNA follows: TGCAGTGCTAGTCAGGGGGTGGATGGCTACACCTTC. It translates to CSASQGVDGYTF.

In its sample, this clone was seen a few times. The chain has TRBV4-1 and TRBJ2-7, with TRBD2 matching over 11 bases. CDR3 length: 15 residues. Germline loops: CDR1 MGHRA, CDR2 YSYEKL. J lost 9 bases, V lost 4 bases, and 11 bases had no gene match. DNA of the CDR3: TGCGCCAGCAGCCCAGAGGGACTAGCGGCACGTGGGCAGTACTTC. It codes for CASSPEGLAARGQYF.

The V and J genes are TRBV7-3 and TRBJ2-1; 9 positions match TRBD2. The V gene end was trimmed by 5 bases and the J gene end by 5 bases; junction bases not matched to a gene: 7. This CDR3 comprises 15 residues. Germline V gives CDR1 SGHTA, CDR2 FQGTGA. As DNA, the CDR3 is TGTGCCAGCAGCCCCACTAGCGGGTCAGACAATGAGCAGTTCTTC. As protein: CASSPTSGSDNEQFF.

V gene TRBV11-2 combines with J gene TRBJ2-7; the match to TRBD1 covers 7 bases. The CDR3 loop spans 14 amino acids. After removal of 3 bases from V and 2 bases from J, the junction contained 4 bases not matched to a gene. In germline, CDR1 is SGHAT, CDR2 FQNNGV. This CDR3 reads CASSFTGDAYEQYF. In DNA form, the CDR3 reads TGTGCCAGCAGCTTCACAGGGGATGCCTACGAGCAGTACTTC.